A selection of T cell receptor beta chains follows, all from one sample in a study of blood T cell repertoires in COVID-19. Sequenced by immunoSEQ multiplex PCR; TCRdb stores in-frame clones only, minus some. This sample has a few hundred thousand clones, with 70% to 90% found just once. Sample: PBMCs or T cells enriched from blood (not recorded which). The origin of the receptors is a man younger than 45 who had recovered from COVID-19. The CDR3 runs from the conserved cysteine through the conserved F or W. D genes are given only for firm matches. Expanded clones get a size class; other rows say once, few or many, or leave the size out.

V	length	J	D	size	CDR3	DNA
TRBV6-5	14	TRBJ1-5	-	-	CASSYIEGYQPQHF	TGTGCCAGCAGCTACATCGAGGGATATCAGCCCCAGCATTTT
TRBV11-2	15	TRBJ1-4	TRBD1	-	CASSSTGTGGEKLFF	TGTGCCAGCAGCTCAACCGGGACAGGAGGAGAAAAACTGTTTTTT
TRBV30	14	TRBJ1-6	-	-	CAWSLGLLNSPLHF	TGTGCCTGGAGTTTGGGACTTCTGAATTCACCCCTCCACTTT
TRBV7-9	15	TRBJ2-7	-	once	CASSVGLKTSYEQYF	TGTGCCAGCAGCGTCGGACTCAAGACCTCCTACGAGCAGTACTTC
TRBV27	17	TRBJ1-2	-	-	CASSLFSLFDRLYGYTF	TGTGCCAGCAGTTTATTTTCTCTTTTCGACAGACTCTATGGCTACACCTTC
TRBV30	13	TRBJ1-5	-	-	CAWSGGDYQPQHF	TGTGCCTGGAGTGGGGGGGACTATCAGCCCCAGCATTTT
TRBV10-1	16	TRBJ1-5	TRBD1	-	CASRDRGRRGNQPQHF	TGCGCCAGCAGGGACAGGGGGCGGAGGGGCAATCAGCCCCAGCATTTT
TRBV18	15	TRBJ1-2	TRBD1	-	CASSPPDRDVYGYTF	TGTGCCAGCTCACCCCCGGACAGGGATGTCTATGGCTACACCTTC
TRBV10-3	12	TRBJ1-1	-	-	CASARLDTEAFF	TGTGCCAGCGCCCGTCTCGACACTGAAGCTTTCTTT
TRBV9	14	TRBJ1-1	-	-	CASSVLERDTEAFF	TGTGCCAGCAGCGTATTGGAGAGAGACACTGAAGCTTTCTTT
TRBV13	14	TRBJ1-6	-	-	CASSPGLRNSPLHF	TGTGCCAGCAGTCCAGGGTTGCGGAATTCACCCCTCCACTTT
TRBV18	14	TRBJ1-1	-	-	CASSPRTMNTEAFF	TGTGCCAGCTCACCACGTACAATGAACACTGAAGCTTTCTTT
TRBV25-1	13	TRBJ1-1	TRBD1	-	CASRLTGGTEAFF	TGTGCCAGCAGGCTGACAGGGGGCACTGAAGCTTTCTTT
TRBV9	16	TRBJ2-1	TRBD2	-	CASSVGGLALDNEQFF	TGTGCCAGCAGCGTAGGCGGACTAGCGCTGGACAATGAGCAGTTCTTC
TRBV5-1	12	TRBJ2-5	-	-	CASSLTEETQYF	TGCGCCAGCAGCTTGACTGAAGAGACCCAGTACTTC